This TCR beta chain was captured in a study of cytomegalovirus exposure and HLA in healthy donors. The CDR3 is 14 amino acids. V was shortened by 4 bases and J by 5 bases, with 14 bases between the two germline ends. Looked up from germline, CDR1 is SNHLY and CDR2 is FYNNEI. The study's findings and limits: Most TCR sequences showed up rarely, but some public TCRs showed up in many donors. The study dropped some indistinguishable V segments, TRBV6-2 and TRBV6-3 among them.

For this clone: Its antigen is undetermined.

Both 60 Vbeta primers and 13 Jbeta primers went into the PCR. The repertoire was sequenced with immunoSEQ multiplex PCR; TCRdb's copy has only in-frame clones and lacks some. The sample includes 150,000 to 200,000 clones, about 80% of them seen just once. Sequencing was done on a sample of PBMCs. The gene calls are TRBV2 and TRBJ1-2, with D perhaps matching TRBD1 (5 bases). The clonotype comes from a woman in her 30s in good health and CMV-seropositive. The DNA of the CDR3 is TGTGCCAGCAGTGGTCAAAGACAGAGGTATGGCTACACCTTC. Translation gives CASSGQRQRYGYTF.